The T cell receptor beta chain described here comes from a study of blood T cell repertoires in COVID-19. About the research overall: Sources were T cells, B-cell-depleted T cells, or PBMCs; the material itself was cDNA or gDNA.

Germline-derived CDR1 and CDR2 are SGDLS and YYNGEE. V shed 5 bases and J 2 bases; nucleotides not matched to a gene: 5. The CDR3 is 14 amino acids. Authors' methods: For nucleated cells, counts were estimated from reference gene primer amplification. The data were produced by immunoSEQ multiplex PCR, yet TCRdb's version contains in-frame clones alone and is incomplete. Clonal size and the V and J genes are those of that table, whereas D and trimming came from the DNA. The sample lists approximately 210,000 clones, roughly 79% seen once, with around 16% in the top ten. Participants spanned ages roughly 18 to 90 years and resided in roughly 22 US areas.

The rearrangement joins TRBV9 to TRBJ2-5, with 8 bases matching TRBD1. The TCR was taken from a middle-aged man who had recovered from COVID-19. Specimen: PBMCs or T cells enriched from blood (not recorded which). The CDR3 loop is CASSPTGGQETQYF. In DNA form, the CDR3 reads TGTGCCAGCAGTCCAACAGGGGGACAAGAGACCCAGTACTTC.